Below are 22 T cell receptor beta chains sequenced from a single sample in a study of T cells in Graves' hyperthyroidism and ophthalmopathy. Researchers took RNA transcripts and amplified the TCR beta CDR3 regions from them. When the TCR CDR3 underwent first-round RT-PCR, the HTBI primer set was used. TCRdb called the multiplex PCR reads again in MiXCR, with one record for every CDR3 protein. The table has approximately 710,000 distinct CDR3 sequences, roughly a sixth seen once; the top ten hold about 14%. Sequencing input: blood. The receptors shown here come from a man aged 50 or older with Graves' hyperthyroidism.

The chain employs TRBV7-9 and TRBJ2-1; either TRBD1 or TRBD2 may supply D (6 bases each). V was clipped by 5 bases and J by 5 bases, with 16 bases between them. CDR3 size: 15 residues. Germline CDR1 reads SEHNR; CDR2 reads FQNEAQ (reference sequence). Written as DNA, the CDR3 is TGTGCCAGCAGCCCATGGGGGGCAGGCCACAATGAGCAGTTCTTC. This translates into CASSPWGAGHNEQFF.

CDR3 loop: CSALARGHAIVYEQYF. CDR3 coding DNA: TGCAGTGCCCTGGCGAGGGGCCACGCTATCGTTTACGAGCAGTACTTC. This sequence joins TRBV20-1 and TRBJ2-7; D may correspond to TRBD1 or TRBD2 (5 bases each). Germline V gene lookup returns CDR1 DFQATT and CDR2 SNEGSKA (reference sequence). Trimming removed 6 bases from V and 4 bases from J, with 25 bases in between. This CDR3 is built from 16 residues.

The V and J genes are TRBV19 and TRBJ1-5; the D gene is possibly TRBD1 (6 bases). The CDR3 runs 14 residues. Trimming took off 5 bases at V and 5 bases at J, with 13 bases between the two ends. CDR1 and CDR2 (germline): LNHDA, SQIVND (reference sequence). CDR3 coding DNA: TGTGCCAGTAGTCTACAACAGGGACATCAGCCCCAGCATTTT. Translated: CASSLQQGHQPQHF.

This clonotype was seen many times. This chain's CDR3 is CASSSTSLVGETQYF. In DNA form, the CDR3 reads TGTGCCAGCAGTTCGACTAGCCTGGTGGGGGAGACCCAGTACTTC. The J gene is TRBJ2-5, the V gene TRBV27; 7 nucleotides line up with TRBD2. In germline, CDR1 is MNHEY, CDR2 SMNVEV (reference sequence). V lost 4 bases and J lost 5; bases outside the gene matches: 10. The CDR3 is 15 amino acids.

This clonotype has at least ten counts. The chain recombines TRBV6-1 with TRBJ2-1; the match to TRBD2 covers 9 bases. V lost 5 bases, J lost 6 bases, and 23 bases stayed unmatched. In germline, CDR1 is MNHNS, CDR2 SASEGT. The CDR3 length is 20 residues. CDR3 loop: CASSYSVLVRLAERGNEQFF. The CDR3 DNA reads TGTGCCAGCAGTTATTCCGTACTCGTTCGACTAGCGGAAAGGGGCAATGAGCAGTTCTTC.

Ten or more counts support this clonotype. Written as DNA, the CDR3 is TGCGCCAGCAGTGAGATGGCGGGAGAGACCGGGCGCTACGAGCAGTACTTC. Its translation is CASSEMAGETGRYEQYF. This sequence joins TRBV10-1 and TRBJ2-7; 7 bases match TRBD2. Germline lookup yields CDR1 WNHNN and CDR2 SYGVQD (reference sequence). This CDR3 comprises 17 residues. J lost 3 bases, V lost 2 bases, and 13 bases had no gene match.

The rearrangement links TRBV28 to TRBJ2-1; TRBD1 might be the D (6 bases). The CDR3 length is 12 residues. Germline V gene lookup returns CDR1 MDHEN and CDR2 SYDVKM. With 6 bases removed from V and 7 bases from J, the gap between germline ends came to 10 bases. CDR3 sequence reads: CASRGRGNEQFF. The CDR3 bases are TGTGCCAGCAGGGGAAGGGGGAATGAGCAGTTCTTC.

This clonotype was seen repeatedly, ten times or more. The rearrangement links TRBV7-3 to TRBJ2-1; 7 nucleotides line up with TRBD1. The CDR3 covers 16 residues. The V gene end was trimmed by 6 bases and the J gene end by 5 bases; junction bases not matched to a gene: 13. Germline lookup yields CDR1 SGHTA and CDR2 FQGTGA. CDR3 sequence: CASSLNAPQGNNEQFF. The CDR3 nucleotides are TGTGCCAGCAGTCTAAACGCCCCACAGGGGAACAATGAGCAGTTCTTC.

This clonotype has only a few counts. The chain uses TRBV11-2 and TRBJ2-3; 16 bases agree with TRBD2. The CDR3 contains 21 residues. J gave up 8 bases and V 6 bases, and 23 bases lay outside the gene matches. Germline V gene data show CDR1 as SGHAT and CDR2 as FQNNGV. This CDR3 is CASRISYKGTSGRAPPGTQYF. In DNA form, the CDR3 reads TGTGCCAGCAGGATCAGTTATAAGGGGACTAGCGGGAGGGCCCCCCCAGGTACGCAGTATTTT.

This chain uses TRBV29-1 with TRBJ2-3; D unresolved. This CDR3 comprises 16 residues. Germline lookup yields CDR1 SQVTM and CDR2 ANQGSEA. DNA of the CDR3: TGCTGCGGATTCCTAAGACTCAACGAGGGCACAGATACGCAGTATTTT. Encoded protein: CCGFLRLNEGTDTQYF.

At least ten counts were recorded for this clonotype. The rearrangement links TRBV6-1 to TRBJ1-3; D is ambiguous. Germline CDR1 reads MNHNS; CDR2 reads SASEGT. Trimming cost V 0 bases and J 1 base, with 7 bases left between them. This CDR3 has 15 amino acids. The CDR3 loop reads CASSEALWSGNTIYF. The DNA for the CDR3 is TGTGCCAGCAGTGAAGCCCTGTGGTCTGGAAACACCATATATTTT.

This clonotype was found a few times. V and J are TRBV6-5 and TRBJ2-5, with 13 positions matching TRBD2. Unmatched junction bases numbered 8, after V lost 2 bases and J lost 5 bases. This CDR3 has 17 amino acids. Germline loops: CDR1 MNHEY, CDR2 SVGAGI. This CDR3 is CASSYTGLAGAAETQYF. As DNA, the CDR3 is TGTGCCAGCAGTTACACAGGACTAGCGGGAGCCGCTGAGACCCAGTACTTC.

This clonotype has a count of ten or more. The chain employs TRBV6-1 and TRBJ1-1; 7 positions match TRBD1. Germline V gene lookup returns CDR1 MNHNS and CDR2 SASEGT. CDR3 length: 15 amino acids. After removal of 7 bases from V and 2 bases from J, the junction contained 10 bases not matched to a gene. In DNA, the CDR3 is TGTGCCAGCACCATAAACAGGGGAGGAAACACTGAAGCTTTCTTT. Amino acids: CASTINRGGNTEAFF.

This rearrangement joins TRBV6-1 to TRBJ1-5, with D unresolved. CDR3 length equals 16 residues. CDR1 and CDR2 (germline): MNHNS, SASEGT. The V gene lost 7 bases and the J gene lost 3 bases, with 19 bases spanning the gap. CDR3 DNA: TGTGCCAGCAATGCGAAGGCTGCAAACTCCAATCAGCCCCAGCATTTT. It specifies CASNAKAANSNQPQHF.

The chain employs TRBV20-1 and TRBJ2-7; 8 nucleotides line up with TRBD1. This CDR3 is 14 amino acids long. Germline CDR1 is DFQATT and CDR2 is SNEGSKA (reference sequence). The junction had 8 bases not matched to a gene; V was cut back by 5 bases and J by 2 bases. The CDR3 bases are TGCAGTGCTGTAGACAGGGGAACTGCCTACGAGCAGTACTTC. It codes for CSAVDRGTAYEQYF.

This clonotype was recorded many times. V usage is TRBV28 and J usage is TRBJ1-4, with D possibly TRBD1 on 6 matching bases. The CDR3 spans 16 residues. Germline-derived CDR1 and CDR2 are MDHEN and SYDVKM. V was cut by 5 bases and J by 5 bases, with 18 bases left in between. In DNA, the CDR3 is TGTGCCAGCAGTGCCGGAGACGGGGGCATAAATGAAAAACTGTTTTTT. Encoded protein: CASSAGDGGINEKLFF.

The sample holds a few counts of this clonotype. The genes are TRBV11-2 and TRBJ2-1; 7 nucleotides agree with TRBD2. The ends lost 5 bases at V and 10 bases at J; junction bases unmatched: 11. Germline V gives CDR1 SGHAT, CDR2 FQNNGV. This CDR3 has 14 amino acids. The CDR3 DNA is TGTGCCAGCAGCCGACTAGCCCTTTTTAACGAGCAGTTCTTC. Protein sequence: CASSRLALFNEQFF.

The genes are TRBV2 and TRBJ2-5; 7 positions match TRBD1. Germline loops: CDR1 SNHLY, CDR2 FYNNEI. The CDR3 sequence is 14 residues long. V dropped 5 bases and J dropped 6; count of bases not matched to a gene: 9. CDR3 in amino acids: CASSSGTATKTQYF. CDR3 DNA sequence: TGTGCCAGCAGTTCCGGGACAGCAACGAAGACCCAGTACTTC.

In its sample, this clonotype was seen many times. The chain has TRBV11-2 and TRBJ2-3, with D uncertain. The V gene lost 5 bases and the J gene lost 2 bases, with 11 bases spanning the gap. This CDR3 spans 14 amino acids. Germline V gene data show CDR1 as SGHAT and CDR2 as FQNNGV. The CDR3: CASSHGPNTDTQYF. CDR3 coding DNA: TGTGCCAGCAGCCACGGGCCTAACACAGATACGCAGTATTTT. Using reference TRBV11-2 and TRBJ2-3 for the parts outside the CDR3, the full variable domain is EAGVAQSPRYKIIEKRQSVAFWCNPISGHATLYWYQQILGQGPKLLIQFQNNGVVDDSQLPKDRFSAERLKGVDSTLKIQPAKLEDSAVYLCASSHGPNTDTQYFGPGTRLTVL.

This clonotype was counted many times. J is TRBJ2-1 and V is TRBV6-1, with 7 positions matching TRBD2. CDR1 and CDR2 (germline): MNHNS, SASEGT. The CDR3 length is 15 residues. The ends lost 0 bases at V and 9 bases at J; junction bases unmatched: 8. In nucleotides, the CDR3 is TGTGCCAGCAGTGAAGCTAGCGGGCCCCTCGGTGAGCAGTTCTTC. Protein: CASSEASGPLGEQFF.

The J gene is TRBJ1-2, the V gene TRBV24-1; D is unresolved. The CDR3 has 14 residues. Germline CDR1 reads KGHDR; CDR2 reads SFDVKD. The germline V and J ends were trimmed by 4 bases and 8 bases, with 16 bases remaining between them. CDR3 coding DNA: TGTGCCACCAGTGACGAGAAGGGATCAGTCGGCTACACCTTC. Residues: CATSDEKGSVGYTF.

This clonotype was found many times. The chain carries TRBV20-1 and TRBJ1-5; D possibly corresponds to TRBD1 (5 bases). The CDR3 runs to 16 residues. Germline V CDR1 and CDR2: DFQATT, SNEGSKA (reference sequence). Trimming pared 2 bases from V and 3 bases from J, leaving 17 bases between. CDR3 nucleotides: TGCAGTGCTAGATTTAGACAGAGCCAGATCAATCAGCCCCAGCATTTT. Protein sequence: CSARFRQSQINQPQHF.